This TCR beta chain was identified during a study of blood T cell repertoires in COVID-19 (dated by TCRdb to about 2020). Turning to the overall study: The collaborator samples originated in the United States, Italy and Spain and spanned the acute and convalescent phases of COVID-19. The material from the prospective study consisted of cDNA or gDNA derived from T cells, B-cell-depleted T cells, or PBMCs. Subjects who had been exposed to COVID-19, were actively infected with it, or had recovered from it provided the deeply sampled blood TCRbeta repertoires that made up the dataset. A freely available public database, intended as a resource for researchers studying the immune response to SARS-CoV-2, is where the repertoires were released. Samples were obtained from the ongoing ImmuneRACE study (first 160 participants) and from over a thousand subjects provided by 6 global collaborators. Sample metadata almost always included a de-identified subject ID, COVID-19 status, age in years and sex. HLA class I and class II types, where available, came from metadata supplied by the sample provider rather than from assay-based typing.

For this clone: Its binding antigen is unknown. Per-nucleotide qualities are absent, and no much larger clonotype sits a single base away.

Here is what the overall study found, with its caveats: The amount of clinical and demographic metadata varied by source and participant and was provided uncurated.

TCRbeta CDR3 regions were amplified from genomic DNA by means of the immunoSEQ Assay, a bias-controlled multiplex PCR. As for how the authors treated the data: The number of nucleated cells in each sample was estimated by amplification of reference gene primers within the assay. To quantify the absolute abundance of each unique TCRbeta CDR3 rearrangement, sequence reads were collapsed and filtered. For each sample, productive Simpson clonality was calculated by taking the square root of Simpson's diversity index across productive rearrangements. What TCRdb holds here is the immuneACCESS table cut down to in-frame rearrangements. Part of the clones is not present; checked against another copy, under half of the missing clones reflect an unresolved V gene, and the others are unexplained. V, J and clone size derive from that table, while D and trimming were established from the DNA sequence. The sample yields about 190,000 clones; roughly 78% were counted once. The ten largest clonotypes hold 2.8% of the sample.

Each collaborating institution followed its own protocols to collect whole blood in K2EDTA tubes. For TCRbeta analysis, collaborator samples were shipped as frozen whole blood, as isolated PBMCs, or as DNA extracted from either sample type. V loses 0 bases of germline sequence and J loses 2 bases, and the interval between the two ends is 4 bases. Sequences SGHAT (CDR1) and FQNNGV (CDR2) are obtained from the germline V gene. Spanning cysteine to phenylalanine, the CDR3 consists of 13 amino acids. Kept here is only the CDR3 DNA, which spans 39 bases and is read in frame from base 1. Recombination connected TRBV11-2 to TRBJ1-2, with the D gene too uncertain to name. The sequencing sample was made of peripheral blood. The clonotype originates from a woman aged 80 or over with active or convalescent COVID-19. The CDR3 region reads CASSLDGNYGYTF. In nucleotides, the sequence is TGTGCCAGCAGCTTAGACGGGAACTATGGCTACACCTTC. Reference TRBV11-2 and TRBJ1-2 genes cover what lies past the CDR3, so the full variable domain is EAGVAQSPRYKIIEKRQSVAFWCNPISGHATLYWYQQILGQGPKLLIQFQNNGVVDDSQLPKDRFSAERLKGVDSTLKIQPAKLEDSAVYLCASSLDGNYGYTFGSGTRLTVV.